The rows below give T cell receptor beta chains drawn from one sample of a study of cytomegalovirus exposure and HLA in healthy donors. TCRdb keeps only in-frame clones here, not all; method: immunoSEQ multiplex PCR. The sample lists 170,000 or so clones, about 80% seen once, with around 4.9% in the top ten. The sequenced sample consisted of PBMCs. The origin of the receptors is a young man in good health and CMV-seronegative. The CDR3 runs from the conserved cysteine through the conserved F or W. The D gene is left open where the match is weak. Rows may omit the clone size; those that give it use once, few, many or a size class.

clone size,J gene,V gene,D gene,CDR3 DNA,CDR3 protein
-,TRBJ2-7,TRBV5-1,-,TGCGCCAGCAGCTCGGCGGGATCTCCCGAGCAGTACTTC,CASSSAGSPEQYF
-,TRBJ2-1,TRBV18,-,TGTGCCAGCTCACCCCTAGCGCAGTCCTACAATGAGCAGTTCTTC,CASSPLAQSYNEQFF
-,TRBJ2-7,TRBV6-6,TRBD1,TGTGCCAGCAGCCGGGGACAGGGAACCCTCGAGCAGTACTTC,CASSRGQGTLEQYF
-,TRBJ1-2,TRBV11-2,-,TGTGCCAGCAGCTTAGAGGTGGCAGGTCGTGGCTACACCTTC,CASSLEVAGRGYTF
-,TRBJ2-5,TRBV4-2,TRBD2,TGTGCCAGCAGCCCTAGACTAGCGGGGGAAGAGACCCAGTACTTC,CASSPRLAGEETQYF
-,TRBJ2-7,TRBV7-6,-,TGTGCCAGCAGCCAGACGACCCCGCCGGGCGAGCAGTACTTC,CASSQTTPPGEQYF
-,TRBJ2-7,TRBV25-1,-,TGTGCCAGCAGTGAATACGGGGGTTACGAGCAGTACTTC,CASSEYGGYEQYF
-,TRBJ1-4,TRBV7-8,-,TGTGCCAGCAGCTTAGACGGGGCAACTAATGAAAAACTGTTTTTT,CASSLDGATNEKLFF
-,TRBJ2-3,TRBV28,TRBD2,TGTGCCAGCAGTTTAGATCTTAGCGGGAGTAACACAGATACGCAGTATTTT,CASSLDLSGSNTDTQYF
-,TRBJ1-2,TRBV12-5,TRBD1,TGTGCTAGTGGACACCCCTTACAGGGGGATGGCTACACCTTC,CASGHPLQGDGYTF
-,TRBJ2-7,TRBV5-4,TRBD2,TGTGCCAGCAGCTTGGCACTAGCGGGGGACGAGCAGTACTTC,CASSLALAGDEQYF
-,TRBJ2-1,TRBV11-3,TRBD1,TGTGCCAGCAGCTTAGAGGAGGGGGACAGGGATTACAATGAGCAGTTCTTC,CASSLEEGDRDYNEQFF
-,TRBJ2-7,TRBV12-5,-,TGTGCTAGTGCCCCCGGAGAGCCCATCTACGAGCAGTACTTC,CASAPGEPIYEQYF
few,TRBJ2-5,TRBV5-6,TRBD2,TGTGCCAGCAGCGAACCCGGCGGGGGAACTGGGACCCAGTACTTC,CASSEPGGGTGTQYF
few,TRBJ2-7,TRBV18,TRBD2,TGTGCCAGCGCGGGACTAGCGGATTTATACGAGCAGTACTTC,CASAGLADLYEQYF
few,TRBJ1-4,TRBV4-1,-,TGCGCCAGCAGCCAAACCGGGACACCTAATGAAAAACTGTTTTTT,CASSQTGTPNEKLFF
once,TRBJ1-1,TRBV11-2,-,TGTGCCAGCAGCTTGGGGCCGAGGATAATTGGCACTGAAGCTTTCTTT,CASSLGPRIIGTEAFF
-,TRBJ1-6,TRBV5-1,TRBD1,TGCGCCAGCAGCGCCGACAGGGAGGTTTCACCCCTCCACTTT,CASSADREVSPLHF
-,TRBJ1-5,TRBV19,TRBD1,TGTGCCAGTAGTATAGAACAGGGGAATCAGCCCCAGCATTTT,CASSIEQGNQPQHF
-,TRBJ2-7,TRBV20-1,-,TGCAGTGCTAGCCTCAGGGACGAGCAGTACTTC,CSASLRDEQYF
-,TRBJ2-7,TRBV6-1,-,TGTGCCAGCCATACACGACAGGAGTCCTACGAGCAGTACTTC,CASHTRQESYEQYF
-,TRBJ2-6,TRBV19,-,TGTGCCAGTAGATATACGGACAGACCTAACTCTGGGGCCAACGTCCTGACTTTC,CASRYTDRPNSGANVLTF
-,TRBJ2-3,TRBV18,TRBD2,TGTGCCAGCTCAACAGGACTAGCGGGAGTCGCAGATACGCAGTATTTT,CASSTGLAGVADTQYF
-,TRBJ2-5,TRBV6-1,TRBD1,TGTGCCAGCAGTAGAGGGGGCTGGGAGACCCAGTACTTC,CASSRGGWETQYF
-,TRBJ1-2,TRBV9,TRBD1,TGTGCCAGCAGCCCTTACAGGGGTGCTGTAGACTATGGCTACACCTTC,CASSPYRGAVDYGYTF
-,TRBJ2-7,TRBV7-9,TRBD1,TGTGCCAGCAGCTTAGCAGCAGGGGGCGGATACGAGCAGTACTTC,CASSLAAGGGYEQYF
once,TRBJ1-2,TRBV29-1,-,TGCAGCGTTGGCCAGGGGTATGGCTACACCTTC,CSVGQGYGYTF